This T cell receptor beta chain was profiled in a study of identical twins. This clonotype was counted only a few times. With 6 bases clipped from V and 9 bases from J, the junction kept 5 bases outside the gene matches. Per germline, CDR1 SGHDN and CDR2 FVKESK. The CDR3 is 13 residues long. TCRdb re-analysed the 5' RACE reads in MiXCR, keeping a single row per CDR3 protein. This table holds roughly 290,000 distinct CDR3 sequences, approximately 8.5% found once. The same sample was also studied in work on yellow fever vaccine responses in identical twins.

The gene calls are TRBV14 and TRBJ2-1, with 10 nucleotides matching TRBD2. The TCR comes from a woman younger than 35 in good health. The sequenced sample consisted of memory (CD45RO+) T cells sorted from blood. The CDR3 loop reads CASSQRGGSEQFF. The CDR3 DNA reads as TGTGCCAGCAGTCAGCGGGGGGGCAGTGAGCAGTTCTTC.